What follows is one T cell receptor beta chain and its context. The data belong to a study of PD-1 blockade in classical Hodgkin lymphoma. The protocol was immunoSEQ multiplex PCR, while the TCRdb copy is restricted to in-frame clones and leaves out a portion. The data hold about 89,000 clones, with about nine tenths observed a single time. Stated time point: cycle 4 day 1 (C4D1), after more than five weeks of nivolumab. The patients all showed relapse after autologous stem cell transplantation, while their brentuximab vedotin exposure varied. The TCR sequence derives from a human donor with classical Hodgkin lymphoma. The source was peripheral blood mononuclear cells (PBMCs), collected before the fourth cycle of nivolumab.

DNA for the CDR3: TGCAGCGTTGGGGCAGGGGGCTTGAGCACTGAAGCTTTCTTT. Amino acid sequence: CSVGAGGLSTEAFF. This chain uses TRBV29-1 with TRBJ1-1, with 8 bases lining up with TRBD1. This CDR3 has 14 residues. CDR1 SQVTM and CDR2 ANQGSEA come from the germline V gene. Germline trimming cut 4 bases from V and 4 bases from J; bases unmatched to any gene: 8.